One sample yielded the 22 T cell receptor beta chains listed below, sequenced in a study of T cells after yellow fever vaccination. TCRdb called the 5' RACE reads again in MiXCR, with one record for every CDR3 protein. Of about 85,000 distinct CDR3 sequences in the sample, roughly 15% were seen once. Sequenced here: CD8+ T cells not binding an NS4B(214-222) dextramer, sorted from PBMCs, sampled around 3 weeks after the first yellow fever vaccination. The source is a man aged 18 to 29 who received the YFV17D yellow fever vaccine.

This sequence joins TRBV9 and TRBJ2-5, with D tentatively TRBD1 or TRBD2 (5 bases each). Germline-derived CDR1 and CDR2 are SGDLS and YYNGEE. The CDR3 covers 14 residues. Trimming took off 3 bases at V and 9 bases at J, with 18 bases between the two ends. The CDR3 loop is CASSAGTGLVAQYF. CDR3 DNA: TGTGCCAGCAGCGCCGGGACCGGGTTGGTGGCCCAGTACTTC.

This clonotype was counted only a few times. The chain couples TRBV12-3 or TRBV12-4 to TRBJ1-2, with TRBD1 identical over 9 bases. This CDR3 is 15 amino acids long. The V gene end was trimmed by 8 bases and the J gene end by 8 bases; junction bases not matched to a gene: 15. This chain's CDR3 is CASGFYTGGVEGYTF. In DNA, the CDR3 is TGTGCCAGCGGGTTTTATACAGGGGGCGTGGAGGGCTACACCTTC.

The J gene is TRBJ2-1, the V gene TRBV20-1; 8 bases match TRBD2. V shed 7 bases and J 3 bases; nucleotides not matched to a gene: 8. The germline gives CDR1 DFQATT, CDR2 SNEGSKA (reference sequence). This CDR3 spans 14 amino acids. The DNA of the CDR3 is TGCAGTGGAGATCGGGGGGGCCTCTACAATGAGCAGTTCTTC. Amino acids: CSGDRGGLYNEQFF.

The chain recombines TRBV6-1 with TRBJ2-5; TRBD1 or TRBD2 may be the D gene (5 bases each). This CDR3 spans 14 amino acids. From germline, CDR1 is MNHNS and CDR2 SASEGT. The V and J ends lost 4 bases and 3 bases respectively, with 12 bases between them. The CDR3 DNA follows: TGTGCCAGCAGTGCAGCCGGGACGAAAGAGACCCAGTACTTC. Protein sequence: CASSAAGTKETQYF.

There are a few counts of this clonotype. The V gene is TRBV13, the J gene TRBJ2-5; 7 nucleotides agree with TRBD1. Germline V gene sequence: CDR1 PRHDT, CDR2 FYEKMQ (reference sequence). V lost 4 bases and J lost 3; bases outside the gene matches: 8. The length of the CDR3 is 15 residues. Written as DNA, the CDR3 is TGTGCCAGCAGCTCGGTTACAGGGGCGGAAGAGACCCAGTACTTC. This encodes CASSSVTGAEETQYF.

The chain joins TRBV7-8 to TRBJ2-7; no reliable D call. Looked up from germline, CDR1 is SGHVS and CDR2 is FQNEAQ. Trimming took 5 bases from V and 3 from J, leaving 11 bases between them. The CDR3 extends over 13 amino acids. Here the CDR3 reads CASSGDEHYEQYV. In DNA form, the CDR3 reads TGTGCCAGCAGCGGAGACGAGCACTACGAGCAGTACGTC.

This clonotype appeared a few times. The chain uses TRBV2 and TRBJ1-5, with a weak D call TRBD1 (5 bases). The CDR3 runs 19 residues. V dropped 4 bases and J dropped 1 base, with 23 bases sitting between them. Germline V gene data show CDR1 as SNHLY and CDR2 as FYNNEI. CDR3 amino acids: CASSVAPWRLRESNQPQHF. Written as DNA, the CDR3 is TGTGCCAGCAGTGTGGCCCCCTGGAGGCTCAGGGAGAGCAATCAGCCCCAGCATTTT.

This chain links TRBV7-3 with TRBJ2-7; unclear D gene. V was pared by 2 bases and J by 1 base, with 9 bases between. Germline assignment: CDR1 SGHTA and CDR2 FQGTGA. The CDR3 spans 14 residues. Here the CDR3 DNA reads TGTGCCAGCAGCTTAGAGGCCAGTTCCTACGAGCAGTACTTC. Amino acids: CASSLEASSYEQYF.

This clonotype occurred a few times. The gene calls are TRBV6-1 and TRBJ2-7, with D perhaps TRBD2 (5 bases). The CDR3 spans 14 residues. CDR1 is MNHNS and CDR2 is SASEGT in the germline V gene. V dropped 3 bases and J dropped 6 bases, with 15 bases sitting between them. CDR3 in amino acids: CASSENYGGGEQYV. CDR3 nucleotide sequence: TGTGCCAGCAGTGAGAATTACGGAGGAGGCGAGCAGTACGTC.

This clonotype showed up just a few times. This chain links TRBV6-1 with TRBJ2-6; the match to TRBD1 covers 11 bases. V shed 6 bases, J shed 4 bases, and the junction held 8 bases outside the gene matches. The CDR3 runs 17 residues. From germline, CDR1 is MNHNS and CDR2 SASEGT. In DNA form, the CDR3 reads TGTGCCAGCAGGACCCGGACAGGGGGCTCAGGGGCCAACGTCCTGACTTTC. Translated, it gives CASRTRTGGSGANVLTF.

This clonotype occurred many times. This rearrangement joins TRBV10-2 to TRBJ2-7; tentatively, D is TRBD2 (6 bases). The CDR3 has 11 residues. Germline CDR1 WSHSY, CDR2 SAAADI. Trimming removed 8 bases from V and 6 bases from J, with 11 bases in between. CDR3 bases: TGCGCCAGCGGGGCGGGGATCGAGCAGTACGTC. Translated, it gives CASGAGIEQYV.

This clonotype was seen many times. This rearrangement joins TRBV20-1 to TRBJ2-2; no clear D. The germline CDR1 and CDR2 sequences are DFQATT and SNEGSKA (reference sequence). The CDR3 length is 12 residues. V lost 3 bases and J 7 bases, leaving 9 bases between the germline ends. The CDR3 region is CSASQPLGELFF. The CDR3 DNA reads TGCAGTGCTAGTCAACCGCTCGGGGAGCTGTTTTTT.

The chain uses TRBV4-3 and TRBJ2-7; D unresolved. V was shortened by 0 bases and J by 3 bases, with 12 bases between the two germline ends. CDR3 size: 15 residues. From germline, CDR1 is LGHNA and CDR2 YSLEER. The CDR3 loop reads CASSQDLPEYYEQYF. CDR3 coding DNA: TGCGCCAGCAGCCAAGATCTACCAGAGTACTACGAGCAGTACTTC.

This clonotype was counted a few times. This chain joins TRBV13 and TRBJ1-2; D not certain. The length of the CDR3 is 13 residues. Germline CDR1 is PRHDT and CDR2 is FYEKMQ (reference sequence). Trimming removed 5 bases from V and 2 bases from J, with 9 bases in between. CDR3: CASSPQVNYGYTF. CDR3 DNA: TGTGCCAGCAGCCCTCAGGTGAACTATGGCTACACCTTC.

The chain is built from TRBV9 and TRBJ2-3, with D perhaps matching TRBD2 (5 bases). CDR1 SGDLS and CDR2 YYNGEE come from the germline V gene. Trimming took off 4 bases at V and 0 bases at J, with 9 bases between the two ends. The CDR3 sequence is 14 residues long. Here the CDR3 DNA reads TGTGCCAGCAGCTGGAGCGGAAGCACAGATACGCAGTATTTT. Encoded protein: CASSWSGSTDTQYF.

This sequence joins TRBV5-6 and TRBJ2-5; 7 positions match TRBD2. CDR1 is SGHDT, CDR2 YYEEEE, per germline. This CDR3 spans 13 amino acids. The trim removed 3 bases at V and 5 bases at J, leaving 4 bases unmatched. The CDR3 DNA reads TGTGCCAGCAGCTGGGGGAGGGAGGAGACCCAGTACTTC. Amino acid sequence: CASSWGREETQYF.

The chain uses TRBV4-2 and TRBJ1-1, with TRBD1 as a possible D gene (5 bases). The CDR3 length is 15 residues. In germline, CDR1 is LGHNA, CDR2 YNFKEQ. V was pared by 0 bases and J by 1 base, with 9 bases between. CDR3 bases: TGTGCCAGCAGCCAAGAGCTCGGGGCGAACACTGAAGCTTTCTTT. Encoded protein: CASSQELGANTEAFF.

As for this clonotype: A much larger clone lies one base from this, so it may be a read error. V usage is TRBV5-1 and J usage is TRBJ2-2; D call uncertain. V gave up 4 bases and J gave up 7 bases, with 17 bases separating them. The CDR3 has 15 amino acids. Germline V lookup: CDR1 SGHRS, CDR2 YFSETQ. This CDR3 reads CASSRWAGEVGELFF. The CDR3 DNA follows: TGCGCCAGCAGCCGGTGGGCAGGAGAGGTCGGGGAGCTGTTTTTT.

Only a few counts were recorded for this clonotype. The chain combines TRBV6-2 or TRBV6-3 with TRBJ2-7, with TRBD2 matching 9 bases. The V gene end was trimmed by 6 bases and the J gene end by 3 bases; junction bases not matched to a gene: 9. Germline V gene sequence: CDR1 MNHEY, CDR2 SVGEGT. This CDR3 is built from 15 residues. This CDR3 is CASRRSGGPNYEQYF. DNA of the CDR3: TGTGCCAGCAGAAGAAGCGGGGGGCCGAACTACGAGCAGTACTTC.

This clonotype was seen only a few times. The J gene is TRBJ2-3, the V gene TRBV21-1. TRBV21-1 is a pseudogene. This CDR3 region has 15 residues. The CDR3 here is CASSKATGYTDTQYF. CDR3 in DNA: TGTGCCAGCAGCAAGGCCACGGGGTACACAGATACGCAGTATTTT.

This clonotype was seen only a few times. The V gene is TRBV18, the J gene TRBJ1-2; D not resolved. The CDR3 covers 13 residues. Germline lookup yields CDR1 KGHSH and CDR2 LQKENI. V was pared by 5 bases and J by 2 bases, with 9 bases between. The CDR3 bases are TGTGCCAGCTCAAAGGACGGAAACTATGGCTACACCTTC. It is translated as CASSKDGNYGYTF.

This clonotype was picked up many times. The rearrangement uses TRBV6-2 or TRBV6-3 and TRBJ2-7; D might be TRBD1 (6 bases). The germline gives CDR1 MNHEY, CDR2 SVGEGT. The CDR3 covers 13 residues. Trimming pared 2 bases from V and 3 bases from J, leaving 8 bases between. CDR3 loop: CASSYRDNYEQYF. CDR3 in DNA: TGTGCCAGCAGTTACCGGGACAACTACGAGCAGTACTTC.